The 22 T cell receptor beta chains in this list originate from one sample, sequenced in a study of T cell repertoires in cytomegalovirus infection. Antigen specificity for these receptors is unknown. Each CDR3 protein gets one entry after TCRdb re-called the reads with MiXCR. The sample lists 650,000 to 850,000 distinct CDR3 sequences; approximately 32% were seen once. This specimen consisted of cultured CD8+ T cells from PBMCs, obtained from culture after CMV antigen stimulation. The receptors here all came from a human donor in good health (CMV status not recorded). Some clones in this sample may be carry-over from other donors' samples.

This clonotype has just a few counts. The rearrangement joins TRBV4-3 to TRBJ2-1; D might be TRBD1 or TRBD2, each matching 5 bases. From germline, CDR1 is LGHNA and CDR2 YSLEER. The CDR3 loop spans 16 amino acids. V was cut by 0 bases and J by 0 bases, with 9 bases left in between. CDR3 sequence reads: CASSQEGTSSYNEQFF. The DNA of the CDR3 is TGCGCCAGCAGCCAAGAGGGGACCAGCTCCTACAATGAGCAGTTCTTC.

This clonotype was seen more than once but under ten times. The gene calls are TRBV7-9 and TRBJ1-5; D remains unclear. V shed 5 bases and J shed 0 bases, with 11 bases lying between them. Per the germline V gene, CDR1 is SEHNR and CDR2 is FQNEAQ (reference sequence). The CDR3 loop spans 15 amino acids. The CDR3 here is CASSDARHSNQPQHF. CDR3 nucleotides: TGTGCCAGCAGCGACGCCCGACATAGCAATCAGCCCCAGCATTTT.

The chain links TRBV6-6 to TRBJ2-1; TRBD2 is a possible D gene (5 bases). The germline V gene has CDR1 MNHNY and CDR2 SVGAGI (reference sequence). The CDR3 loop spans 17 amino acids. Trimming left V 5 bases short and J 2 bases short, with 19 bases between. In DNA form, the CDR3 reads TGTGCCAGCAGTCCCTTGGCCGCGGGCCGTGCCTACAATGAGCAGTTCTTC. Translated: CASSPLAAGRAYNEQFF.

This clonotype has more than one count but fewer than ten. The chain uses TRBV7-9 and TRBJ1-1; tentative D call: TRBD1 (5 bases). In germline, CDR1 is SEHNR, CDR2 FQNEAQ (reference sequence). The CDR3 runs 15 residues. V was pared by 4 bases and J by 0 bases, with 12 bases between. The CDR3 DNA reads TGTGCCAGCAGCTCGTCAGGGTCGATGAACACTGAAGCTTTCTTT. This sequence encodes CASSSSGSMNTEAFF.

The chain combines TRBV6-2 or TRBV6-3 with TRBJ1-2; the D is unclear. With 7 bases removed from V and 0 bases from J, the gap between germline ends came to 15 bases. The germline V gene encodes CDR1 MNHEY and CDR2 SVGEGT. CDR3 length: 15 residues. In nucleotides, the CDR3 is TGTGCCAGCACTCTTCGGCAGATCTCTAACTATGGCTACACCTTC. Its translation is CASTLRQISNYGYTF.

Regarding this clonotype: A junction boundary mismatches the germline segment, possibly from a read error. The gene calls are TRBV28 and TRBJ1-2; 7 bases agree with TRBD1. The germline V gene encodes CDR1 MDHEN and CDR2 SYDVKM. CDR3 length: 13 amino acids. The CDR3 here is CDSRETGTYGYTF. CDR3 nucleotide sequence: TGTGACAGCAGGGAGACAGGGACCTATGGCTACACCTTC.

The J gene is TRBJ1-5, the V gene TRBV20-1; no firm D call. CDR1 and CDR2 from the germline V gene are DFQATT and SNEGSKA (reference sequence). The V gene lost 3 bases and the J gene lost 1 base, with 10 bases spanning the gap. There are 14 residues in the CDR3. CDR3 protein: CSARPGSSNQPQHF. The CDR3 region has the DNA TGCAGTGCTAGGCCTGGGTCGAGCAATCAGCCCCAGCATTTT.

On this clonotype: Mismatch with germline at one junction end may stem from a read error. The chain recombines TRBV27 with TRBJ2-2; D tentatively fits TRBD1 or TRBD2 (5 bases each). The CDR3 length is 15 residues. Germline V gives CDR1 MNHEY, CDR2 SMNVEV (reference sequence). The CDR3 bases are TGTGCCGGCAGTCCCCCACCTGGGGGCACCGGGGAGCTGTTTTTT. Translating it yields CAGSPPPGGTGELFF.

Only a few counts were recorded for this clonotype. The V and J genes are TRBV6-1 and TRBJ2-3, with a tentative D call TRBD2 (6 bases). The V end was cut by 0 bases, the J end by 5 bases, with 9 bases between. The CDR3 is 14 residues long. Germline V gives CDR1 MNHNS, CDR2 SASEGT. The CDR3 DNA follows: TGTGCCAGCAGTGAAGCGTTAGCGGTAGATACGCAGTATTTT. This sequence encodes CASSEALAVDTQYF.

This clonotype has just a few counts. This sequence joins TRBV27 and TRBJ1-5; no reliable D call. The CDR3 totals 15 residues. V was shortened by 5 bases and J by 0 bases, with 11 bases between the two germline ends. Germline V lookup: CDR1 MNHEY, CDR2 SMNVEV (reference sequence). CDR3 protein: CASSIYPGSNQPQHF. The CDR3 nucleotides are TGTGCCAGCAGTATCTACCCAGGTAGCAATCAGCCCCAGCATTTT.

In its sample, this clonotype was seen once. V gene TRBV4-1 combines with J gene TRBJ2-3, with D perhaps given as TRBD1 or TRBD2 (6 bases each). V lost 3 bases and J 8 bases, leaving 12 bases between the germline ends. This CDR3 region has 13 residues. Germline-derived CDR1 and CDR2 are MGHRA and YSYEKL. The CDR3 loop is CASSHSQGGTQYF. The DNA of the CDR3 is TGCGCCAGCAGCCACTCACAGGGAGGTACGCAGTATTTT.

About this clonotype: It is likely a read error, because the conserved phenylalanine at the end of the CDR3 is missing. The chain is built from TRBV29-1 and TRBJ2-1; 9 nucleotides match TRBD1. This CDR3 region has 12 residues. Germline CDR1 is SQVTM and CDR2 is ANQGSEA. The ends lost 5 bases at V and 6 bases at J; junction bases unmatched: 2. CDR3 sequence (DNA): TGCAGCGTTCACAGGGGGCCCAATGAGCAGTTCTGC. It is translated as CSVHRGPNEQFC.

The chain joins TRBV27 to TRBJ1-1, with 10 bases fitting TRBD1. The germline V gene has CDR1 MNHEY and CDR2 SMNVEV (reference sequence). The CDR3 covers 15 residues. Trimming cost V 3 bases and J 4 bases; bases outside gene matches: 5. CDR3 protein: CASSFGDRGLTEAFF. The CDR3 DNA reads as TGTGCCAGCAGTTTTGGGGACAGGGGCCTCACTGAAGCTTTCTTT.

This clonotype was seen a few times. One junction end does not reproduce the germline sequence, and a read error may be involved. J is TRBJ2-5 and V is TRBV6-5, with TRBD2 matching over 10 bases. The CDR3 has 13 residues. CDR1 and CDR2 (germline): MNHEY, SVGAGI. The CDR3 is CASSYGSGGPLHF. In DNA, the CDR3 is TGTGCCAGCAGTTACGGTAGCGGGGGGCCCCTACACTTC.

This chain links TRBV6-1 with TRBJ1-5; 7 positions agree with TRBD1. CDR3 size: 16 residues. Unmatched junction bases numbered 7, after V lost 3 bases and J lost 2 bases. Germline CDR1 and CDR2: MNHNS and SASEGT. The CDR3 protein is CASSDYGGQGNQPQHF. The CDR3 DNA reads as TGTGCCAGCAGTGACTACGGAGGACAGGGCAATCAGCCCCAGCATTTT.

The sample holds a few counts of this clonotype. J is TRBJ2-5 and V is TRBV7-9; D uncertain. Trimming removed 4 bases at V and 3 bases at J, with 12 bases between. The germline CDR1 and CDR2 sequences are SEHNR and FQNEAQ (reference sequence). This CDR3 contains 14 residues. The CDR3 protein is CASSSDGREETQYF. The DNA of the CDR3 is TGTGCCAGCAGCTCTGACGGACGAGAAGAGACCCAGTACTTC. Full variable domain (outside the CDR3, taken from reference TRBV7-9 and TRBJ2-5): DTGVSQNPRHKITKRGQNVTFRCDPISEHNRLYWYRQTLGQGPEFLTYFQNEAQLEKSRLLSDRFSAERPKGSFSTLEIQRTEQGDSAMYLCASSSDGREETQYFGPGTRLLVL.

This clonotype occurred a few times. The chain joins TRBV4-1 to TRBJ1-5, with TRBD1 identical over 7 bases. Germline CDR1 reads MGHRA; CDR2 reads YSYEKL. V lost 4 bases to trimming and J lost 3 bases; unmatched junction nucleotides: 3. This CDR3 comprises 14 residues. The CDR3 region is CASSRGTDNQPQHF. The DNA for the CDR3 is TGCGCCAGCAGCCGCGGGACAGACAATCAGCCCCAGCATTTT.

This clonotype showed up just a few times. The rearrangement links TRBV9 to TRBJ1-3; 8 bases align to TRBD1. Looked up from germline, CDR1 is SGDLS and CDR2 is YYNGEE. The CDR3 loop spans 14 amino acids. The trim removed 5 bases at V and 0 bases at J, leaving 1 base unmatched. The CDR3 DNA reads as TGTGCCAGCAGGGGACAGGACTCTGGAAACACCATATATTTT. Its translation: CASRGQDSGNTIYF.

Regarding this clonotype: This may be a read error, as it is one base from a much larger clone. This chain joins TRBV7-6 and TRBJ1-3; D unresolved. This CDR3 is 15 amino acids long. Germline V CDR1 and CDR2: SGHVS, FNYEAQ. DNA of the CDR3: TGTGTCAGCAGCGCCTACAGCGGGCCCAGAAACACCATATATTTT. Translating gives CVSSAYSGPRNTIYF.

J is TRBJ2-7 and V is TRBV29-1, with D unresolved. CDR3 length: 13 amino acids. Germline V gene data show CDR1 as SQVTM and CDR2 as ANQGSEA. The V end was cut by 1 base, the J end by 0 bases, with 7 bases between. CDR3 in amino acids: CSVEAHPSYEQYF. The CDR3 bases are TGCAGCGTTGAAGCACATCCCTCCTACGAGCAGTACTTC.

This clonotype was counted between two and nine times. The gene calls are TRBV19 and TRBJ2-7; D not certain. Trimming pared 6 bases from V and 1 base from J, leaving 13 bases between. CDR3 length: 14 residues. The germline gives CDR1 LNHDA, CDR2 SQIVND (reference sequence). CDR3 nucleotides: TGTGCCAGTAGACCTTCTAGTACGTCCTACGAGCAGTACGTC. It encodes CASRPSSTSYEQYV.

This clonotype has a count of ten or more. As DNA, the CDR3 is TGTGCCAGCAGCTTAACAGGGAATGAGCAGTTCTTC. Protein: CASSLTGNEQFF. The rearrangement joins TRBV12-3 or TRBV12-4 to TRBJ2-1, with a possible D match to TRBD1 (6 bases). The V gene lost 6 bases and the J gene lost 7 bases, with 10 bases spanning the gap. The CDR3 spans 12 residues.